These T cell receptor beta chains were read from a single sample in a study of T cell changes during pregnancy in multiple sclerosis. Using immunoSEQ multiplex PCR, the repertoire was profiled, and TCRdb retains in-frame clones only, with some absent. Of some 19,000 clones in the sample, 80% to 90% are singletons; the top ten hold approximately 5%. Sequenced material: CD8+ T cells from peripheral blood mononuclear cells, taken after pregnancy. These receptors were obtained from a female donor in good health, enrolled as a control in a pregnancy study. Both conserved end residues are part of each CDR3. The D gene is left open where the match is weak. Size is stated for part of the rows, as once, few or many counts, or as a class when the clone is expanded.

>TRBV6-6|TRBJ1-2|NA|15|NA
TGTGCCAGCAGTTACTTGGAGACAGGTTTAGAAGGCTACACCTTC
CASSYLETGLEGYTF
>TRBV2|TRBJ1-1|NA|14|NA
TGTGCCAGCAGTTCAACAGGGCTGAACACTGAAGCTTTCTTT
CASSSTGLNTEAFF
>TRBV7-9|TRBJ1-5|NA|15|NA
TGTGCCAGCAGCTTAGGACTTCACGGCGGTCAGCCCCAGCATTTT
CASSLGLHGGQPQHF
>TRBV27|TRBJ1-2|NA|16|TRBD1
TGTGCCAGCAGTTCCTCGGACAGGACAATCGCTCTCGGCTACACCTTC
CASSSSDRTIALGYTF
>TRBV5-1|TRBJ2-1|NA|17|TRBD1
TGCGCCAGCAGCTTGGCCATTTGGGACAGGGGGCCCGGAGAGCAGTTCTTC
CASSLAIWDRGPGEQFF
>TRBV4-2|TRBJ1-4|NA|16|NA
TGTGCCAGCAGCTCAACAGAAGAAACAACTAATGAAAAACTGTTTTTT
CASSSTEETTNEKLFF
>TRBV30|TRBJ2-3|NA|12|NA
TGTGCCTGGAGTGTAGTAACAGGGCCGCCGCTTTTT
CAWSVVTGPPLF
>TRBV6-1|TRBJ1-1|NA|14|NA
TGTGCCAGCAGTGAATGGTTGGGCAGCACTGAAGCTTTCTTT
CASSEWLGSTEAFF
>TRBV21-1|TRBJ2-2|NA|14|NA
TGTGCCAGGGGGCCCGACAGGGGAACCGGGGAGCTGTTTTTT
CARGPDRGTGELFF
>TRBV4-3|TRBJ2-7|NA|16|TRBD1
TGCGCCAGCAGCCAAGTTCCGGGACAGGGGGCAGACGAGCAGTACTTC
CASSQVPGQGADEQYF
>TRBV4-2|TRBJ2-1|NA|15|NA
TGTGCCAGCAGCCAAGATTTCGGGGAAGCCAATGAGCAGTTCTTC
CASSQDFGEANEQFF
>TRBV7-6|TRBJ2-2|NA|14|NA
TGTGCCAGCAGCTTAGCGGGGGGGCCCGGGGAGCTGTTTTTT
CASSLAGGPGELFF
>TRBV9|TRBJ2-3|NA|16|NA
TGTGCCAGCAGCGTAGGGACAAGAGAGAGCACAGATACGCAGTATTTT
CASSVGTRESTDTQYF
>TRBV4-3|TRBJ2-7|NA|13|TRBD1
TGCGCCAGCAGCCTTCGGACAGGCCGCGAGCAGTACTTC
CASSLRTGREQYF
>TRBV4-2|TRBJ1-1|once|15|NA
TGTGCCAGCAGCCAAGGTGGAGAGACGAACACTGAAGCTTTCTTT
CASSQGGETNTEAFF
>TRBV7-6|TRBJ1-4|NA|22|NA
TGTGCCAGCAGCTTAGCGTATAGGTTTGGGGGCTCATTTCAGACAACTAATGAAAAACTGTTTTTT
CASSLAYRFGGSFQTTNEKLFF
>TRBV6-5|TRBJ2-1|NA|15|TRBD1
TGTGCCAGCAGTTTGGGGACAGGGGCATCCAATGAGCAGTTCTTC
CASSLGTGASNEQFF
>TRBV5-8|TRBJ2-1|NA|17|TRBD1
TGCGCCAGCAGCCAAGATATGGGACAGGGACTCTACAATGAGCAGTTCTTC
CASSQDMGQGLYNEQFF
>TRBV7-2|TRBJ2-2|NA|12|NA
TGTGCCAGCAGCATGAGCCTCGGGGAGCTGTTTTTT
CASSMSLGELFF
>TRBV6-4|TRBJ1-2|NA|15|NA
TGTGCCAGCAGTGTAACAGGATTAGCTAACTATGGCTACACCTTC
CASSVTGLANYGYTF
>TRBV7-2|TRBJ1-2|NA|13|TRBD1
TGTGCCAGCAGCGTCACAGGGGTAGGGGGCTACACCTTC
CASSVTGVGGYTF
>TRBV7-9|TRBJ1-2|NA|15|TRBD1
TGTGCCAGCAGCTCGGGACAGGGCAAAACCTATGGCTACACCTTC
CASSSGQGKTYGYTF
>TRBV6-4|TRBJ1-5|NA|14|TRBD1
TGTGCCAGCAGTGAGGGGACAGGGGGTCAGCCCCAGCATTTT
CASSEGTGGQPQHF
>TRBV6-5|TRBJ2-7|NA|12|NA
TGTGCCAGCAGTACCGTAGACTACGAGCAGTACTTC
CASSTVDYEQYF
>TRBV6-5|TRBJ1-2|NA|14|NA
TGTGCCAGCAGTTACTCAAGCAGGGATTATGGCTACACCTTC
CASSYSSRDYGYTF
>TRBV5-4|TRBJ1-1|NA|14|NA
TGTGCCAGCAGCTCAGACACAATGAACACTGAAGCTTTCTTT
CASSSDTMNTEAFF
>TRBV9|TRBJ1-6|NA|14|NA
TGTGCCAGCAGCGAGACCGGAGAGAATTCACCCCTCCACTTT
CASSETGENSPLHF
>TRBV5-1|TRBJ1-1|NA|12|TRBD1
TGCGCCAGCAGCCCCGGACAGGCTGAAGCTTTCTTT
CASSPGQAEAFF
>TRBV4-3|TRBJ2-2|NA|16|NA
TGCGCCAGCAGCCAAGGGCAGGGTAGGGGAACCGGGGAGCTGTTTTTT
CASSQGQGRGTGELFF
>TRBV7-9|TRBJ2-5|NA|16|NA
TGTGCCAGCAGCTTAGCGCGGAGGGGTTGGCAAGAGACCCAGTACTTC
CASSLARRGWQETQYF
>TRBV19|TRBJ1-5|NA|16|NA
TGTGCCAGTAGTCTTCTGACAGGATACAGCAATCAGCCCCAGCATTTT
CASSLLTGYSNQPQHF
>TRBV7-3|TRBJ2-3|once|13|TRBD1
TGTGCCAGCAGCTATACAGGGGCAGATACGCAGTATTTT
CASSYTGADTQYF
>TRBV6-4|TRBJ2-2|NA|14|TRBD1
TGTGCCAGCAGTGATGGCCAGGGGGCCGGGGAGCTGTTTTTT
CASSDGQGAGELFF
>TRBV5-6|TRBJ1-3|NA|15|TRBD1
TGTGCCAGCAGCTCGGACAGGTACTCTGGAAACACCATATATTTT
CASSSDRYSGNTIYF
>TRBV7-9|TRBJ2-6|NA|16|NA
TGTGCCAGCAGCTTCTCGCTACTCTCTGGGGCCAACGTCCTGACTTTC
CASSFSLLSGANVLTF
>TRBV5-1|TRBJ1-2|NA|17|NA
TGCGCCAGCAGCTTGGGACTTCGGGGGGAGATTGACTATGGCTACACCTTC
CASSLGLRGEIDYGYTF
>TRBV6-4|TRBJ2-2|NA|15|TRBD2
TGTGCCAGCAGTAAGAGCGGGGGGTCCACCGGGGAGCTGTTTTTT
CASSKSGGSTGELFF
>TRBV5-1|TRBJ2-5|NA|14|TRBD1
TGCGCCAGCAGCCTGGGACAGATTCAAGAGACCCAGTACTTC
CASSLGQIQETQYF
>TRBV4-1|TRBJ2-7|once|15|NA
TGCGCCAGCAGTGAAGGGGGGGCGGCCTCCTACGAGCAGTACTTC
CASSEGGAASYEQYF
>TRBV29-1|TRBJ1-2|once|14|NA
TGCAGCGTTGAATCGACGGACAGAAACTATGGCTACACCTTC
CSVESTDRNYGYTF
>TRBV30|TRBJ1-2|NA|16|TRBD1
TGTGCCTGGAGGGCGGGACAGGGGGGATCGAACTATGGCTACACCTTC
CAWRAGQGGSNYGYTF
>TRBV13|TRBJ2-4|NA|15|NA
TGTGCCAGCAGCTTAGGTTGGGGGGACAAAAACATTCAGTACTTC
CASSLGWGDKNIQYF
>TRBV6-1|TRBJ2-7|NA|15|TRBD1
TGTGCCAGCAGTGAACAAGGGACAGGGGGTTACGAGCAGTACTTC
CASSEQGTGGYEQYF
>TRBV7-2|TRBJ1-4|NA|14|NA
TGTGCCAGCAGCTTAGTAACAACTAATGAAAAACTGTTTTTT
CASSLVTTNEKLFF
>TRBV4-1|TRBJ1-2|NA|17|TRBD1
TGCGCCAGCAGCCATCTTTTAGTCCGGGACAGGGGGAGCGGCTACACCTTC
CASSHLLVRDRGSGYTF
>TRBV6-5|TRBJ1-2|NA|15|NA
TGTGCCAGCAGTTACGTAGGGGTGCCAAACTATGGCTACACCTTC
CASSYVGVPNYGYTF
>TRBV29-1|TRBJ2-5|NA|15|TRBD1
TGCAGCGTGGGGTTGGGGACAGGGGGTCTACGGGAGCAGTACTTC
CSVGLGTGGLREQYF